This TCR beta chain derives from a study of blood T cell repertoires in COVID-19. Study-wide context: Researchers got acute and convalescent COVID-19 samples from the United States, Italy and Spain. Sample material is recorded as cDNA or gDNA derived from T cells, B-cell-depleted T cells, or PBMCs.

Profiling relied on immunoSEQ multiplex PCR, and the TCRdb table lists in-frame clones only, not all of them. This table has about 78,000 clones, more than 75% appearing once. There are 13 residues in the CDR3. V lost 4 bases and J lost 7, with 13 bases in between. CDR1 and CDR2 (germline): LGHNA, YSLEER. The sequence was collected from a man aged 50 to 59 with active or convalescent COVID-19. The chain links TRBV4-3 to TRBJ1-2, with a weak D call TRBD1 (5 bases). Sequencing was done on a sample of peripheral blood. CDR3 sequence (DNA): TGCGCCAGCAGCCCGACAGATTCGGTTGGCTACACCTTC. As protein: CASSPTDSVGYTF.